This TCR beta chain was obtained from a study of neurological immune-mediated disorders. Study observations and caveats: Multiple sclerosis was found to have the least TCR clonal expansion, below healthy controls, and HTLV-1-associated myelopathy the most.

MiXCR was run by TCRdb on the 5' RACE reads, yielding one entry per CDR3 protein. The sample records some 60,000 distinct CDR3 sequences, nearly 10% being singletons. Time point defined: longitudinal time-point 2. At least ten counts were recorded for this clonotype. Antigen: not known. The CDR3 runs to 15 residues. CDR1 and CDR2 (germline): LGHNA, YNFKEQ. V lost 1 base, J lost 2 bases, and 11 bases lay in between. The receptor comes from a man aged 25-40 years in good health. The material sequenced was PBMCs. The rearrangement links TRBV4-2 to TRBJ2-5, with D perhaps matching TRBD1 (6 bases). Here the CDR3 reads CASSQVGDIQETQYF. CDR3 nucleotides: TGTGCCAGCAGCCAAGTAGGGGACATTCAAGAGACCCAGTACTTC.